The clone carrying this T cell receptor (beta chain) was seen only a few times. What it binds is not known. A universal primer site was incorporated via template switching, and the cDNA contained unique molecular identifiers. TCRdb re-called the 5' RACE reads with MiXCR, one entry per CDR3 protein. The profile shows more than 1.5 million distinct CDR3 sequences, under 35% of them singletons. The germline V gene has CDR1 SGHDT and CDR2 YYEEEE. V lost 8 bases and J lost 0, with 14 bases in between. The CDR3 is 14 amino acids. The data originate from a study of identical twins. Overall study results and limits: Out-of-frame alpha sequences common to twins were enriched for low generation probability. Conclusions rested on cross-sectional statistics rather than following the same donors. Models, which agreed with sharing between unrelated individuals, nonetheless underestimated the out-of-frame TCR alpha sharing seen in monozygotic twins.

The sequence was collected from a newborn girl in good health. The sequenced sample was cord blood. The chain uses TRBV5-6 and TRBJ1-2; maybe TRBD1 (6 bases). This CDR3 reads CASTYRAANYGYTF. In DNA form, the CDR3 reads TGTGCCAGTACCTACAGGGCAGCTAACTATGGCTACACCTTC.